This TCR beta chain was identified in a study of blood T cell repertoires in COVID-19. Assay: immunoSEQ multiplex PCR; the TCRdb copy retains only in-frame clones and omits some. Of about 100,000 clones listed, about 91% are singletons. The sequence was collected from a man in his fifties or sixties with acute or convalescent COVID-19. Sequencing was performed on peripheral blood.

This CDR3 reads CASSLDPGAEAFF. The CDR3, as DNA: TGTGCCAGCAGCTTAGATCCAGGGGCTGAAGCTTTCTTT. V and J are TRBV11-3 and TRBJ1-1; maybe TRBD1 (6 bases). In germline, CDR1 is SGHNT, CDR2 YENEEA. Trimming pared 0 bases from V and 6 bases from J, leaving 8 bases between. The CDR3 is 13 residues long.